This TCR beta chain was identified during a study of Ad26.COV2.S vaccination and SARS-CoV-2 variants. Study-level background: In the study, Ad26.COV2.S was injected intramuscularly once, or twice 56 days apart.

Assay: immunoSEQ multiplex PCR; the TCRdb copy retains only in-frame clones and omits some. The sample holds approximately 350,000 clones, around 82% seen once. V lost 2 bases, J lost 4 bases, and 5 bases lay in between. Germline CDR1 reads SGHVS; CDR2 reads FNYEAQ. CDR3 length: 13 amino acids. Study-wide findings and caveats: Spike-specific TCR breadth in vaccine recipients exceeded that seen in placebo recipients.

Described treatment: 15 to 20 received Ad26.COV2.S at low or high dose, single or two shots; roughly five received placebo; per-sample allocation not given. Day 63 following the first vaccine or placebo injection was when the samples were taken. Regarding this clone: What it binds is unknown.

This TCR derives from a person aged 18-65 years who received the Ad26.COV2.S COVID-19 vaccine or a placebo. J is TRBJ2-2 and V is TRBV7-6, with no clear D. This material consisted of peripheral blood, taken in a trial of Ad26.COV2.S vaccine versus placebo. The CDR3 sequence is CASSLRVTGELFF. CDR3 DNA sequence: TGTGCCAGCAGCTTAAGGGTCACCGGGGAGCTGTTTTTT. Looking up the rest from reference TRBV7-6 and TRBJ2-2 gives the full variable domain: GAGVSQSPRYKVTKRGQDVALRCDPISGHVSLYWYRQALGQGPEFLTYFNYEAQQDKSGLPNDRFSAERPEGSISTLTIQRTEQRDSAMYRCASSLRVTGELFFGEGSRLTVL.